The 29 T cell receptor beta chains in this list originate from one sample, sequenced in a study of tumor-infiltrating lymphocytes in primary liver carcinoma (dated by TCRdb to 2017 to 2019). Blood RNA was extracted from unsorted whole blood using TRIzol reagent, and germline DNA was obtained with the DNeasy Blood & Tissue kit. The run used an Illumina HiSeq 2500. A constant-region primer and ProtoScript II reverse transcriptase were used to reverse-transcribe TCRbeta-specific cDNA from approximately 550 ng total RNA. Construction of the TCRbeta libraries relied on three nested rounds of multiplex PCR, following a slightly modified ARM-PCR procedure. The first two PCR rounds used multiplex TRBV1-TRBV30 forward primers with a Cbeta reverse primer, each for approximately 11 cycles. TCRdb ran its own pipeline on the public reads, namely fastp trimming at Q25 and MiXCR clone calling, and kept in-frame beta chains. CDR3 protein duplicates are merged, each entry listing the most common genes and DNA. The sample contains about 210,000 distinct CDR3 sequences, about 61% of them found a single time. Clones ranked in the top ten supply roughly 6.8% of the sample.

Sequencing was carried out using peripheral blood. The receptors come from a woman aged 55-70 years with primary liver carcinoma and hepatitis B virus infection.

The table lists this clonotype with a few counts. The chain employs TRBV7-9 and TRBJ2-3, with 8 bases identical to TRBD2. CDR1 is SEHNR and CDR2 is FQNEAQ in the germline V gene (reference sequence). J was trimmed by 1 base and V by 5 bases; bases with no gene match: 5. The CDR3 length is 15 residues. CDR3 bases: TGTGCCAGCAGCGTGTATAGCGGGGGCACAGATACGCAGTATTTT. Its protein product is CASSVYSGGTDTQYF.

This sequence joins TRBV4-3 and TRBJ2-3, with 14 bases fitting TRBD2. V shed 3 bases and J 6 bases; nucleotides not matched to a gene: 5. This CDR3 region has 16 residues. Germline V gene sequence: CDR1 LGHNA, CDR2 YSLEER. CDR3 nucleotide sequence: TGCGCCAGCAGCCAGGGACTAGCGGGAGTGGTGGATACGCAGTATTTT. Protein product: CASSQGLAGVVDTQYF.

The genes are TRBV11-2 and TRBJ2-1; TRBD2 aligns across 10 bases. The CDR3 consists of 16 residues. J gave up 4 bases and V 5 bases, and 8 bases lay outside the gene matches. CDR1 and CDR2 (germline): SGHAT, FQNNGV. The CDR3 DNA reads TGTGCCAGCAGCCAAGGAGCTAGCGGGGGATACAATGAGCAGTTCTTC. It codes for CASSQGASGGYNEQFF.

As regards this clonotype: At one end, the junction sequence differs from germline, possibly due to a read error. The chain uses TRBV6-6 and TRBJ2-7; 7 positions agree with TRBD2. The CDR3 is 15 residues long. CDR1 MNHNY and CDR2 SVGAGI come from the germline V gene (reference sequence). CDR3 amino acids: CASSYLGGSSYGQYF. Written as DNA, the CDR3 is TGTGCCAGCAGTTACCTCGGCGGGAGCTCCTACGGGCAGTACTTT.

V usage is TRBV23-1 and J usage is TRBJ1-1, with 12 bases that match TRBD1. TRBV23-1 is recorded as an ORF, its role being uncertain. The J segment lost 3 bases and the V segment lost 2 bases, leaving 4 bases of the junction unmatched. The CDR3 loop spans 16 amino acids. The CDR3 reads CASSQRDRGPDTEAFF. DNA for the CDR3: TGCGCCAGCAGTCAACGGGACAGGGGGCCTGACACTGAAGCTTTCTTT.

The rearrangement links TRBV20-1 to TRBJ2-1; TRBD2 is a possible D gene (5 bases). The CDR3 spans 12 residues. In germline, CDR1 is DFQATT, CDR2 SNEGSKA (reference sequence). Trimming took off 7 bases at V and 8 bases at J, with 15 bases between the two ends. This CDR3 reads CSGTLVSYEQFF. In DNA form, the CDR3 reads TGCAGTGGCACACTAGTTTCCTATGAGCAGTTCTTC.

Points on this clonotype: One end of the junction does not line up with germline, which may come from a read error. This sequence joins TRBV4-1 and TRBJ2-2, with 16 bases aligning to TRBD2. The CDR3 runs to 20 residues. The germline CDR1 and CDR2 sequences are MGHRA and YSYEKL. The chain's CDR3 is CASSRSGTSGRGRNTGELLF. CDR3 DNA: TGCGCCAGCAGTCGCTCCGGGACTAGCGGGAGGGGCAGGAACACCGGGGAGCTGTTATTT.

In the case of this clonotype: Lacking the conserved final phenylalanine or tryptophan, this CDR3 likely reflects a read error. This chain joins TRBV28 and TRBJ2-3; D not certain. The CDR3 has 15 amino acids. Germline lookup yields CDR1 MDHEN and CDR2 SYDVKM. The CDR3 sequence is CASSFTSGSTDTQYS. CDR3 bases: TGTGCCAGCAGTTTTACGTCCGGCAGCACTGATACGCAGTATTCT.

With respect to this clonotype: A read error may be the cause here, since a much bigger clone is one base away. CDR3 nucleotides: TGTGCCAGCAGTTTAGAGGGGACGTGGGAGCAGTACTTC. As protein: CASSLEGTWEQYF. The rearrangement links TRBV12-3 or TRBV12-4 to TRBJ2-7; D is possibly TRBD1 or TRBD2 (5 bases each). The CDR3 has 13 amino acids. Deletions cut 1 base from V and 7 bases from J, with 11 bases between.

In the case of this clonotype: This may be a read error, as it is one base from a much larger clone. The CDR3 ends on some other residue instead of the conserved phenylalanine or tryptophan, so this is likely a read error. The chain employs TRBV6-6 and TRBJ1-1; D not resolved. V gave up 7 bases and J gave up 0 bases, with 18 bases separating them. The germline CDR1 and CDR2 sequences are MNHNY and SVGAGI (reference sequence). This CDR3 has 16 residues. In nucleotides, the CDR3 is TGTGCCAGCAATCACCTCCGGACCGGTCTGAACACTGAAGCTTTCATT. The encoded protein is CASNHLRTGLNTEAFI.

This clonotype was counted at least ten times. The chain links TRBV29-1 to TRBJ2-5, with 8 bases that match TRBD2. The germline gives CDR1 SQVTM, CDR2 ANQGSEA. V dropped 5 bases and J dropped 5; count of bases not matched to a gene: 10. The CDR3 is made up of 14 amino acids. The DNA of the CDR3 is TGCAGCGTTCGATCCGGGACTAGTGATGAGACCCAGTACTTC. Its translation: CSVRSGTSDETQYF.

This clonotype has just a few counts. This may be a read error: a much more frequent sequence differs by one nucleotide. The rearrangement links TRBV29-1 to TRBJ1-2, with 7 bases aligning to TRBD1. The V gene's germline CDR1 is SQVTM and CDR2 ANQGSEA. CDR3 length: 12 residues. CDR3 nucleotides: TGCAGCGGGGGGGACAGTAACTATGACTACACCTTC. Translating it yields CSGGDSNYDYTF.

This chain links TRBV28 with TRBJ1-2; 10 positions match TRBD1. Germline V gene sequence: CDR1 MDHEN, CDR2 SYDVKM. The V and J ends lost 3 bases and 10 bases, in that order; junction bases with no gene match: 17. The CDR3 runs to 17 residues. The CDR3 is CASSFPPGTGAGDDYTF. The CDR3 bases are TGTGCCAGCAGTTTTCCCCCCGGGACAGGGGCAGGGGATGACTACACCTTC.

This clonotype has just one count. It is likely a read error, because the conserved phenylalanine at the end of the CDR3 is missing. The genes are TRBV28 and TRBJ2-5; 7 bases fit TRBD1. CDR3 size: 13 residues. Germline CDR1 reads MDHEN; CDR2 reads SYDVKM. The trim removed 5 bases at V and 4 bases at J, leaving 4 bases unmatched. The CDR3 bases are TGTGCCAGCAGTCTAGGACAGGTAGAGACCCAGTACTAC. This sequence encodes CASSLGQVETQYY.

With respect to this clonotype: The CDR3 ends on some other residue instead of the conserved phenylalanine or tryptophan, so this is likely a read error. This chain connects TRBV4-2 to TRBJ1-1; no firm D call. The CDR3 length is 15 residues. Germline lookup yields CDR1 LGHNA and CDR2 YNFKEQ. CDR3 amino acids: CVSSPTSSSATEAFS. The CDR3 bases are TGTGTCAGCAGCCCTACCAGCAGTAGCGCCACTGAAGCTTTCTCT.

The CDR3 coding sequence is TGTGCCAGCAGCTTAGCATCTAGGGAGCAGCAGTACTTC. It encodes CASSLASREQQYF. The J gene is TRBJ2-7, the V gene TRBV11-2; D is possibly TRBD2 (5 bases). V was shortened by 1 base and J by 8 bases, with 12 bases between the two germline ends. The germline V gene encodes CDR1 SGHAT and CDR2 FQNNGV. This CDR3 has 13 residues.

For this clonotype: This CDR3 is missing its conserved last phenylalanine or tryptophan, likely due to a read error. CDR3 coding DNA: TGTGCCAGCAGCTTAGATAGTCAGGCCCGGGAGCTGTTTCTT. Amino acid sequence: CASSLDSQARELFL. This sequence joins TRBV11-2 and TRBJ2-2; D gene unclear. The germline CDR1 and CDR2 sequences are SGHAT and FQNNGV. CDR3 length: 14 residues. Trimming removed 0 bases at V and 9 bases at J, with 11 bases between.

Worth noting for this clonotype: A much larger clone differs by one base, so this may be a read error. This chain connects TRBV12-3 or TRBV12-4 to TRBJ2-6; D may correspond to TRBD1 or TRBD2 (5 bases each). V lost 5 bases, J lost 0 bases, and 14 bases lay in between. This CDR3 region has 17 residues. In nucleotides, the CDR3 is TGTGCCAGCAGTCCTCCCGGGGCCTACTCTGGGGCCAACGTCCTGACTTTC. It is translated as CASSPPGAYSGANVLTF.

As regards this clonotype: Lacking the conserved final phenylalanine or tryptophan, this CDR3 likely reflects a read error. The chain recombines TRBV6-1 with TRBJ2-3; D gene ambiguous. CDR1 and CDR2 from the germline V gene are MNHNS and SASEGT. This CDR3 region has 12 residues. The CDR3 sequence is CATSERMSTQYL. The CDR3 DNA reads as TGTGCCACCAGTGAACGTATGAGCACGCAGTATCTT.

As to this clonotype: A single base separates this from a much larger clone, so it may be a read error. This chain connects TRBV6-1 to TRBJ2-3; 10 nucleotides align to TRBD2. The CDR3 length is 14 residues. In germline, CDR1 is MNHNS, CDR2 SASEGT. The CDR3 DNA sequence: TGTGCCAGCAGTCTACTAGCGGGATTTGATATGCAGTATTTT. Translated: CASSLLAGFDMQYF.

The chain combines TRBV30 with TRBJ2-1; D ambiguous. V lost 5 bases and J 6 bases, leaving 11 bases between the germline ends. The CDR3 has 12 residues. Germline-derived CDR1 and CDR2 are GTSNPN and SVGIG (reference sequence). In nucleotides, the CDR3 is TGTGCCTGGTGTAGAGTAGCCAATGAGCAGTTCTTC. Translation: CAWCRVANEQFF.

Worth noting for this clonotype: Because the CDR3 is missing its conserved closing phenylalanine or tryptophan, this is likely a read error. The chain combines TRBV4-1 with TRBJ2-7, with 8 nucleotides matching TRBD2. The CDR3 has 15 residues. CDR1 MGHRA and CDR2 YSYEKL come from the germline V gene. The CDR3 region has the DNA TGCGCCAGCAGTTCCAGCCCGGCGGGAGGATACGTGCAGTACTCC. It codes for CASSSSPAGGYVQYS.

There are many counts of this clonotype. The rearrangement links TRBV12-3 or TRBV12-4 to TRBJ1-2; D perhaps matches TRBD1 (5 bases). CDR3 length: 17 amino acids. Trimming cost V 6 bases and J 3 bases, with 23 bases left between them. This CDR3 is CASSPSSPMGGDYGYTF. CDR3 sequence (DNA): TGTGCCAGCAGCCCATCGTCACCAATGGGGGGTGACTATGGCTACACCTTC.

The V and J genes are TRBV11-2 and TRBJ2-2; possibly TRBD2 for D (5 bases). This CDR3 is built from 13 residues. Per germline, CDR1 SGHAT and CDR2 FQNNGV. The V end was cut by 9 bases, the J end by 8 bases, with 16 bases between. This chain's CDR3 is CASNLDWTGELFF. The DNA of the CDR3 is TGTGCCAGTAACTTAGATTGGACTGGGGAGCTGTTTTTT.

The chain employs TRBV28 and TRBJ1-2; 7 bases are shared with TRBD1. The ends lost 5 bases at V and 4 bases at J; junction bases unmatched: 4. The length of the CDR3 is 13 residues. Germline lookup yields CDR1 MDHEN and CDR2 SYDVKM. The CDR3 loop is CASSGGQVYGYTF. For the CDR3, the DNA is TGTGCCAGCAGTGGCGGACAGGTCTATGGCTACACCTTC.

Note on this clonotype: The germline gene is not matched at one end of the junction; a read error may be the cause. The chain employs TRBV11-2 and TRBJ2-3, with 7 nucleotides matching TRBD2. Germline CDR1 reads SGHAT; CDR2 reads FQNNGV. The CDR3 extends over 14 amino acids. DNA for the CDR3: TGTGCCAGCAGGTTTAGCGGGCCCACAGATACACAGTATTTT. Translated, it gives CASRFSGPTDTQYF. Variable domain in full (rest from reference TRBV11-2 and TRBJ2-3): EAGVAQSPRYKIIEKRQSVAFWCNPISGHATLYWYQQILGQGPKLLIQFQNNGVVDDSQLPKDRFSAERLKGVDSTLKIQPAKLEDSAVYLCASRFSGPTDTQYFGPGTRLTVL.

Turning to this clonotype: Mismatch with germline at one junction end may stem from a read error. The chain carries TRBV29-1 and TRBJ2-3; D is ambiguous. The CDR3 contains 13 residues. CDR1 is SQVTM and CDR2 is ANQGSEA in the germline V gene. CDR3 DNA sequence: TGCAGCGTTCTACAAGACCCCACATATACGCAGTATTTT. It yields the protein CSVLQDPTYTQYF.

Worth noting for this clonotype: Just one base apart from a much larger clone, this may be a read error. The gene calls are TRBV6-6 and TRBJ1-1; the D gene is possibly TRBD1 (6 bases). Germline values: CDR1 MNHNY, CDR2 SVGAGI (reference sequence). The CDR3 runs to 11 residues. CDR3 nucleotide sequence: TGTGCCAGCAGCCGACAGGTCGAAGCTATCTTT. This gives the protein CASSRQVEAIF.

This chain links TRBV11-2 with TRBJ1-2; D gene uncertain. The CDR3 extends over 14 amino acids. V lost 2 bases and J 8 bases, leaving 15 bases between the germline ends. CDR1 SGHAT and CDR2 FQNNGV come from the germline V gene. The CDR3 DNA reads TGTGCCAGCAGCTTAAGTCGGCAGAGCTACGGCTACACCTTC. Protein sequence: CASSLSRQSYGYTF. Supplemented by reference TRBV11-2 and TRBJ1-2, the full variable domain reads EAGVAQSPRYKIIEKRQSVAFWCNPISGHATLYWYQQILGQGPKLLIQFQNNGVVDDSQLPKDRFSAERLKGVDSTLKIQPAKLEDSAVYLCASSLSRQSYGYTFGSGTRLTVV.